The TCR beta chain under discussion was sequenced for a study of beta chain features in type 1 diabetes. Study in general: Healthy donors and patients showed comparable age, gender and cell yields. The study's findings and limits: Moderate but significant shortening of TCRB CDR3s was recorded in all four CD4+ subsets from Type 1 diabetes patients. It was among patients, rather than healthy donors, that naive, central memory and Treg TCRB repertoires appeared more similar. Reads derived from cDNA could over-represent cells showing high TCR expression.

Reverse transcribing all isolated RNA meant expressed TCRB transcripts were sequenced. TCRdb's copy holds only in-frame clones and misses some; the assay was immunoSEQ multiplex PCR. There are 250,000 or so clones in the sample; more than 65% occur only once, and 0.053% lies in the top ten. The germline V and J ends were trimmed by 0 bases and 3 bases, with 3 bases remaining between them. Per the germline V gene, CDR1 is SGHTA and CDR2 is FQGNSA. This CDR3 contains 13 residues. This clone was seen only a few times. Its matching antigen is unknown. Other DNA sequences within the sample encode an identical CDR3.

The material sequenced was naive CD4+ T cells from blood. The genes are TRBV7-2 and TRBJ2-1; D is undetermined. The source is a man under 40 in good health. CDR3 in amino acids: CASSLASYNEQFF. The CDR3 DNA sequence: TGTGCCAGCAGCTTAGCCAGCTACAATGAGCAGTTCTTC.